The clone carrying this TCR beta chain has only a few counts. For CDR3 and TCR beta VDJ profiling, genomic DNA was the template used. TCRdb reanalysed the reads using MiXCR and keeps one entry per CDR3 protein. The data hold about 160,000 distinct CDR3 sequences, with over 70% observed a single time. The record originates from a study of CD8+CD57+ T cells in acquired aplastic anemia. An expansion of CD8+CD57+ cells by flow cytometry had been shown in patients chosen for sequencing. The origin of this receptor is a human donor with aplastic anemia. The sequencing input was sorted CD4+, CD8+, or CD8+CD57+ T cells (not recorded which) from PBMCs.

The CDR3 sequence: CSATHRDGYYEQYF. The CDR3 region has the DNA TGCAGTGCTACCCACCGGGACGGATACTACGAGCAGTACTTC. The chain has TRBV20-1 and TRBJ2-7; D tentatively reads TRBD1 or TRBD2 (5 bases each). V was shortened by 4 bases and J by 3 bases, with 16 bases between the two germline ends. CDR1 DFQATT and CDR2 SNEGSKA come from the germline V gene (reference sequence). The CDR3 length is 14 residues.